One and the same sample provided the 18 T cell receptor beta chains below, sequenced in a study of human T cells and chemical hapten exposure. Time point given: pre-sensitization, week 0. Specified treatment: therapeutic diphenylcyclopropenone sensitization with weekly scalp DPC. Using its own MiXCR run on the RACE reads, TCRdb lists one record per CDR3 protein. The table shows about 74,000 distinct CDR3 sequences, with 14% occurring only once. The material was whole blood, obtained in connection with sensitization to the hapten diphenylcyclopropenone (DPC). The receptors originated from a woman in her forties or fifties with alopecia areata. Some clones in this sample may be carry-over from other donors' samples.

V gene TRBV6-6 combines with J gene TRBJ2-2; perhaps TRBD1 as D (6 bases). Looked up from germline, CDR1 is MNHNY and CDR2 is SVGAGI (reference sequence). Trimming stripped 8 bases from V and 4 bases from J, with 8 bases between. The CDR3 contains 12 residues. As DNA, the CDR3 is TGTGCCAGCGGGACAACCACCGGGGAGCTGTTTTTT. Protein product: CASGTTTGELFF.

This clonotype was detected only a few times. V and J are TRBV27 and TRBJ1-2; D unclear. Germline assignment: CDR1 MNHEY and CDR2 SMNVEV (reference sequence). V was clipped by 8 bases and J by 0 bases, with 13 bases between them. The CDR3 is 14 residues long. The chain's CDR3 is CASARSGSNYGYTF. The CDR3 nucleotides are TGTGCCAGCGCCAGATCAGGCTCTAACTATGGCTACACCTTC.

This clonotype has more than one count but fewer than ten. V usage is TRBV5-6 and J usage is TRBJ1-2, with D maybe TRBD1 (6 bases). Deletions cut 2 bases from V and 7 bases from J, with 18 bases between. The germline V gene encodes CDR1 SGHDT and CDR2 YYEEEE. The CDR3 contains 15 residues. This CDR3 reads CASSFLPDREGGYTF. The CDR3 DNA sequence: TGTGCCAGCAGCTTCCTCCCGGACAGAGAGGGTGGCTACACCTTC.

The V call is TRBV6-5, the J call TRBJ2-7, with D maybe TRBD1 (7 bases). The CDR3 has 16 residues. V lost 4 bases to trimming and J lost 2 bases, with 18 bases between them. The germline CDR1 and CDR2 sequences are MNHEY and SVGAGI. As DNA, the CDR3 is TGTGCCAGCAGTTGGCTCCGGGGGACAGCCCCCTACGAGCAGTACTTC. It yields the protein CASSWLRGTAPYEQYF.

The sample holds a few counts of this clonotype. The chain couples TRBV19 to TRBJ1-5; the D is unclear. With 5 bases removed from V and 0 bases from J, the gap between germline ends came to 8 bases. This CDR3 region has 14 residues. Germline V CDR1 and CDR2: LNHDA, SQIVND (reference sequence). The CDR3 here is CASSVADSNQPQHF. CDR3 nucleotide sequence: TGTGCCAGTAGTGTGGCAGATAGCAATCAGCCCCAGCATTTT.

This clonotype was counted only a few times. The rearrangement joins TRBV18 to TRBJ1-3, with D unclear. The V gene lost 3 bases and the J gene lost 0 bases, with 9 bases spanning the gap. The CDR3 extends over 15 amino acids. Per the germline V gene, CDR1 is KGHSH and CDR2 is LQKENI. The CDR3 DNA reads TGTGCCAGCTCACCCGACGCGAGCTCTGGAAACACCATATATTTT. It codes for CASSPDASSGNTIYF.

A few counts support this clonotype. The chain recombines TRBV28 with TRBJ2-4; TRBD2 might be the D (5 bases). The CDR3 spans 15 residues. V dropped 5 bases and J dropped 0 bases, with 11 bases sitting between them. Germline CDR1 reads MDHEN; CDR2 reads SYDVKM. The DNA of the CDR3 is TGTGCCAGCAGTGTGGGCGGACTAGCCAAAAACATTCAGTACTTC. It is translated as CASSVGGLAKNIQYF.

V and J are TRBV2 and TRBJ1-5; TRBD1 agrees at 8 bases. The V gene end was trimmed by 6 bases and the J gene end by 2 bases; junction bases not matched to a gene: 6. The germline V gene encodes CDR1 SNHLY and CDR2 FYNNEI. The CDR3 contains 15 residues. This CDR3 is CASRWDRRGNQPQHF. CDR3 DNA: TGTGCCAGCAGGTGGGACAGGAGGGGCAATCAGCCCCAGCATTTT.

This clonotype came up a few times. The V call is TRBV5-8, the J call TRBJ1-5; 9 bases are shared with TRBD1. This CDR3 comprises 16 residues. Trimming at V came to 2 bases and at J to 6 bases, leaving 9 bases not matched to a gene. Per germline, CDR1 SGHTS and CDR2 YDEGEE. Here the CDR3 DNA reads TGTGCCAGCAGCTTCGTTGGACAGGGGATCTCTCAGCCCCAGCATTTT. It encodes CASSFVGQGISQPQHF.

The CDR3 region has the DNA TGTGCCAGCAGCCTCTCCGGGGCCCGTGGGAATCAGCCCCAGCATTTT. Its translation is CASSLSGARGNQPQHF. The V gene is TRBV7-2, the J gene TRBJ1-5; weak D call: TRBD1 (5 bases). The CDR3 is made up of 16 amino acids. Germline CDR1 reads SGHTA; CDR2 reads FQGNSA. Trimming removed 5 bases at V and 4 bases at J, with 18 bases between.

This clonotype has more than one count but fewer than ten. At one boundary the junction diverges from the germline segment, which might be a read error. The CDR3 nucleotides read TGTGCCAGCAGGCCCCCTGAAGCGTATCAAGCGACCCAGTACTTC. It is translated as CASRPPEAYQATQYF. This chain connects TRBV3-1 to TRBJ2-5; no reliable D call. Germline loops: CDR1 LGHDT, CDR2 YNNKEL (reference sequence). This CDR3 comprises 15 residues.

This clonotype was seen more than once but under ten times. V usage is TRBV5-1 and J usage is TRBJ2-1; D is perhaps TRBD2 (5 bases). V lost 2 bases and J 3 bases, leaving 12 bases between the germline ends. From germline, CDR1 is SGHRS and CDR2 YFSETQ. CDR3 length equals 15 residues. The CDR3 coding sequence is TGCGCCAGCAGCTTCGGCCGCGCGGGCTACAATGAGCAGTTCTTC. Translated, it gives CASSFGRAGYNEQFF.

This chain connects TRBV27 to TRBJ2-1; D unclear. Per germline, CDR1 MNHEY and CDR2 SMNVEV (reference sequence). The germline V and J ends were trimmed by 3 bases and 9 bases, with 9 bases remaining between them. The CDR3 contains 12 residues. The CDR3 DNA reads as TGTGCCAGCAGTTTGGTGGGCACTGAGCAGTTCTTC. This gives the protein CASSLVGTEQFF.

This clonotype was seen a handful of times. This chain links TRBV30 with TRBJ1-3; D unresolved. Germline V gene lookup returns CDR1 GTSNPN and CDR2 SVGIG (reference sequence). Trimming stripped 0 bases from V and 4 bases from J, with 4 bases between. The CDR3 is 12 residues long. The CDR3 bases are TGTGCCTGGAGTGTACTAGGAAACACCATATATTTT. Translation: CAWSVLGNTIYF.

The chain has TRBV6-1 and TRBJ1-6; 8 bases align to TRBD1. The CDR3 loop spans 13 amino acids. The V segment lost 6 bases and the J segment 10 bases; nucleotides outside the gene matches: 5. Germline-derived CDR1 and CDR2 are MNHNS and SASEGT. The CDR3 DNA reads TGTGCCAGCAGGAGACAGGGGACCTCACCCCTCCACTTT. This gives the protein CASRRQGTSPLHF.

In its sample, this clonotype was seen many times. The chain links TRBV7-9 to TRBJ1-2, with 9 bases identical to TRBD1. Germline loops: CDR1 SEHNR, CDR2 FQNEAQ (reference sequence). J was trimmed by 7 bases and V by 7 bases; bases with no gene match: 13. The CDR3 spans 15 residues. The CDR3 region is CASTITGGALVGYTF. The CDR3 bases are TGTGCCAGCACCATTACAGGGGGCGCGTTAGTTGGCTACACCTTC.

The chain combines TRBV2 with TRBJ2-1; 14 bases map to TRBD2. The CDR3 consists of 15 residues. V shed 6 bases and J 7 bases; nucleotides not matched to a gene: 5. Germline V gene lookup returns CDR1 SNHLY and CDR2 FYNNEI. CDR3 bases: TGTGCCAGCAGATACGGACTAGCGGGAGGTAATGAGCAGTTCTTC. Protein: CASRYGLAGGNEQFF.

The table lists this clonotype with many counts. The rearrangement joins TRBV6-4 to TRBJ1-5; D is unclear. Germline CDR1 reads MRHNA; CDR2 reads SNTAGT. V lost 6 bases and J lost 7, with 13 bases in between. There are 13 residues in the CDR3. CDR3 in amino acids: CASSVDSHQPQHF. CDR3 bases: TGTGCCAGCAGCGTAGATTCCCACCAGCCCCAGCATTTT.